Here is one TCR beta chain with its context. The data derive from a study of blood T cell repertoires in COVID-19. CDR1 MDHEN and CDR2 SYDVKM come from the germline V gene. Trimming cost V 3 bases and J 2 bases; bases outside gene matches: 7. This CDR3 is 16 amino acids long. This table comes from immunoSEQ multiplex PCR, and its TCRdb copy is limited to in-frame clones, with some not included. Of approximately 260,000 clones detected, over 80% appear once; the ten largest clones hold approximately 10%. The chain carries TRBV28 and TRBJ1-5; 7 nucleotides agree with TRBD1. The clonotype originates from a woman aged 70-85 years with COVID-19, enrolled during active disease. Source material: peripheral blood. The CDR3 sequence is CASSFSTGVGNQPQHF. The CDR3 DNA follows: TGTGCCAGCAGTTTTAGTACAGGGGTTGGCAATCAGCCCCAGCATTTT. The variable domain in full, completed from reference TRBV28 and TRBJ1-5, reads DVKVTQSSRYLVKRTGEKVFLECVQDMDHENMFWYRQDPGLGLRLIYFSYDVKMKEKGDIPEGYSVSREKKERFSLILESASTNQTSMYLCASSFSTGVGNQPQHFGDGTRLSIL.